These 30 T cell receptor beta chains share one sample of origin, sequenced in a study of blood T cells in healthy people across ages. The authors ran a second PCR of about 6 to 11 cycles using a sample-barcoded 5' primer and a J-beta primer mix. Each CDR3 protein is one row after TCRdb ran MiXCR on the 5' RACE reads. This repertoire shows about 570,000 distinct CDR3 sequences, 25% to 30% found once; its top ten account for roughly 20%. Source material: blood. The receptors were gathered from a woman in her 70s in good health.

J is TRBJ2-7 and V is TRBV20-1; 9 bases map to TRBD1. TRBJ2-5 matches the DNA end more closely, so the J call is doubtful. The CDR3 sequence is 13 residues long. Germline-derived CDR1 and CDR2 are DFQATT and SNEGSKA (reference sequence). The CDR3 loop reads CSARGDREETQYF. The CDR3 DNA follows: TGCAGTGCTAGAGGGGACAGGGAAGAGACCCAGTACTTC.

This clonotype occurred a few times. The chain carries TRBV25-1 and TRBJ2-2, with D maybe TRBD1 (5 bases). V gave up 2 bases and J gave up 4 bases, with 5 bases separating them. Germline V gene data show CDR1 as MGHDK and CDR2 as SYGVNS. CDR3 length: 13 residues. CDR3 coding DNA: TGTGCCAGCAGTGAAACAGGCACCGGGGAGCTGTTTTTT. This sequence encodes CASSETGTGELFF.

This clonotype was detected only a few times. The rearrangement links TRBV4-3 to TRBJ2-7; no reliable D call. The CDR3 is 14 amino acids. In germline, CDR1 is LGHNA, CDR2 YSLEER. V dropped 1 base and J dropped 4 bases, with 11 bases sitting between them. The CDR3 protein is CASSQVVQIYEQYF. The CDR3, as DNA: TGCGCCAGCAGCCAAGTAGTTCAGATTTACGAGCAGTACTTC.

This clonotype has a handful of counts. This chain links TRBV19 with TRBJ1-4; D might be TRBD1 (6 bases). V lost 5 bases, J lost 5 bases, and 21 bases lay in between. Germline CDR1 is LNHDA and CDR2 is SQIVND (reference sequence). The CDR3 has 17 residues. The CDR3 reads CASSSRPTGNWNEKLFF. CDR3 DNA: TGTGCCAGTAGTTCGCGACCTACAGGGAATTGGAATGAAAAACTGTTTTTT.

The table lists this clonotype with a few counts. The chain has TRBV5-1 and TRBJ2-7; D is possibly TRBD1 or TRBD2 (5 bases each). Germline V gene data show CDR1 as SGHRS and CDR2 as YFSETQ. V was shortened by 3 bases and J by 0 bases, with 13 bases between the two germline ends. The CDR3 covers 15 residues. The CDR3 DNA follows: TGCGCCAGCAGCTCAACCGGGGACCCCTCCTACGAGCAGTACTTC. This translates into CASSSTGDPSYEQYF.

The chain joins TRBV20-1 to TRBJ1-1, with unresolved D. Per germline, CDR1 DFQATT and CDR2 SNEGSKA (reference sequence). This CDR3 region has 12 residues. Trimming removed 6 bases from V and 1 base from J, with 9 bases in between. CDR3 DNA sequence: TGCAGTGCAAAACACCCGAACACTGAAGCTTTCTTT. This encodes CSAKHPNTEAFF.

This clonotype was counted only a few times. The chain has TRBV3-1 and TRBJ2-3; unclear D gene. CDR1 and CDR2 from the germline V gene are LGHDT and YNNKEL (reference sequence). The CDR3 runs 16 residues. V was cut by 4 bases and J by 5 bases, with 19 bases left in between. The CDR3 DNA reads TGTGCCAGCAGCCCATCGACCCGCTTCCGCGGAGATACGCAGTATTTT. It encodes CASSPSTRFRGDTQYF.

The CDR3 sequence: CASSLVSNEKLFF. The CDR3 DNA is TGTGCCAGCAGCTTAGTTTCTAATGAAAAACTGTTTTTT. V and J are TRBV7-9 and TRBJ1-4; D unclear. Trimming took 1 base from V and 3 from J, leaving 3 bases between them. Germline CDR1 SEHNR, CDR2 FQNEAQ (reference sequence). CDR3 size: 13 residues. Full variable domain (outside the CDR3, taken from reference TRBV7-9 and TRBJ1-4): DTGVSQNPRHKITKRGQNVTFRCDPISEHNRLYWYRQTLGQGPEFLTYFQNEAQLEKSRLLSDRFSAERPKGSFSTLEIQRTEQGDSAMYLCASSLVSNEKLFFGSGTQLSVL.

The chain joins TRBV6-5 to TRBJ1-5, with 7 bases aligning to TRBD1. CDR3 length: 13 residues. CDR1 is MNHEY, CDR2 SVGAGI, per germline. The junction had 6 bases not matched to a gene; V was cut back by 6 bases and J by 7 bases. The CDR3 protein is CASSKDRLQPQHF. The CDR3 coding sequence is TGTGCCAGCAGCAAGGACAGGCTCCAGCCCCAGCATTTT.

This clonotype was counted a single time. This sequence joins TRBV2 and TRBJ2-5, with D unclear. The germline CDR1 and CDR2 sequences are SNHLY and FYNNEI. The V and J ends lost 6 bases and 4 bases respectively, with 21 bases between them. The CDR3 is 16 residues long. CDR3 DNA: TGTGCCAGCAGACTTTTGGGCCCGAGTACCCCAGAGACCCAGTACTTC. Protein: CASRLLGPSTPETQYF.

The rearrangement uses TRBV5-6 and TRBJ1-4; no firm D call. Germline CDR1 reads SGHDT; CDR2 reads YYEEEE. The CDR3 is 13 amino acids. V was cut by 7 bases and J by 4 bases, with 11 bases left in between. The CDR3 region has the DNA TGTGCCAGCCGCGGACGGTTTAATGAAAAACTGTTTTTT. Protein sequence: CASRGRFNEKLFF.

The chain recombines TRBV10-2 with TRBJ1-1; D remains unclear. The CDR3 is 12 amino acids. Deletions cut 7 bases from V and 3 bases from J, with 9 bases between. The germline V gene encodes CDR1 WSHSY and CDR2 SAAADI. The CDR3 sequence: CASTGSDTEAFF. CDR3 in DNA: TGCGCCAGCACGGGGAGTGACACTGAAGCTTTCTTT.

This chain connects TRBV7-9 to TRBJ2-5, with D possibly being TRBD2 (5 bases). V gave up 0 bases and J gave up 7 bases, with 12 bases separating them. There are 14 residues in the CDR3. The V gene's germline CDR1 is SEHNR and CDR2 FQNEAQ (reference sequence). CDR3 coding DNA: TGTGCCAGCAGCTTAGCGTTTTCCGAGGGGACCCAGTACTTC. Amino acid sequence: CASSLAFSEGTQYF.

V usage is TRBV10-3 and J usage is TRBJ1-2, with no clear D. Between the trimmed V and J ends, which lost 3 bases and 5 bases, there was a span of 7 bases. Germline CDR1 ENHRY, CDR2 SYGVKD. The CDR3 is made up of 12 amino acids. CDR3 in DNA: TGTGCCATCAGTGAATCGGCTTATGGCTACACCTTC. Residues: CAISESAYGYTF.

This clonotype has just a few counts. The V call is TRBV2, the J call TRBJ1-2; D gene ambiguous. Trimming cost V 1 base and J 8 bases, with 14 bases left between them. There are 14 residues in the CDR3. Germline loops: CDR1 SNHLY, CDR2 FYNNEI. The CDR3 region is CASSEVGVGNGYTF. The CDR3 DNA reads as TGTGCCAGCAGTGAAGTCGGGGTGGGTAACGGCTACACCTTC. Using reference TRBV2 and TRBJ1-2 for the parts outside the CDR3, the full variable domain is EPEVTQTPSHQVTQMGQEVILRCVPISNHLYFYWYRQILGQKVEFLVSFYNNEISEKSEIFDDQFSVERPDGSNFTLKIRSTKLEDSAMYFCASSEVGVGNGYTFGSGTRLTVV.

Here the CDR3 reads CASSLERDEQFF. The CDR3 coding sequence is TGTGCCAGCAGCTTGGAGAGGGATGAGCAGTTCTTC. The chain couples TRBV5-6 to TRBJ2-5, with D perhaps TRBD2 (5 bases). The end of the DNA aligns better with TRBJ2-1, so the J call may be wrong. The length of the CDR3 is 12 residues. Germline V gene data show CDR1 as SGHDT and CDR2 as YYEEEE.

This clonotype was seen only a few times. The V gene is TRBV3-1, the J gene TRBJ1-2, with TRBD1 matching over 7 bases. After removal of 3 bases from V and 4 bases from J, the junction contained 5 bases not matched to a gene. CDR1 and CDR2 from the germline V gene are LGHDT and YNNKEL (reference sequence). The CDR3 loop spans 14 amino acids. Written as DNA, the CDR3 is TGTGCCAGCAGCCAGGGACAGTCAGTCTATGGCTACACCTTC. Amino acids: CASSQGQSVYGYTF.

The gene calls are TRBV29-1 and TRBJ1-1, with 7 bases fitting TRBD1. Germline V lookup: CDR1 SQVTM, CDR2 ANQGSEA. V trimming: 4 bases; J trimming: 2 bases; junction bases outside the gene matches: 4. The CDR3 runs 13 residues. The DNA of the CDR3 is TGCAGCGTTGTTCGACAGGGTAACACTGAAGCTTTCTTT. Amino acid sequence: CSVVRQGNTEAFF. Together with reference TRBV29-1 and TRBJ1-1, the CDR3 gives the full variable domain: SAVISQKPSRDICQRGTSLTIQCQVDSQVTMMFWYRQQPGQSLTLIATANQGSEATYESGFVIDKFPISRPNLTFSTLTVSNMSPEDSSIYLCSVVRQGNTEAFFGQGTRLTVV.

This clonotype was seen once. The V call is TRBV15, the J call TRBJ2-1; 9 bases are a match to TRBD2. The J call is uncertain, as TRBJ2-5 better fits the DNA end. The CDR3 loop spans 16 amino acids. Germline CDR1 LNHNV, CDR2 YYDKDF (reference sequence). The CDR3 bases are TGTGCCACCAGCAGAGATGGATCTAGCGGGGCCGAGACCCAGTACTTC. It translates to CATSRDGSSGAETQYF.

V is TRBV7-2 and J is TRBJ1-1; TRBD1 aligns across 12 bases. The CDR3 is made up of 14 amino acids. Germline V gives CDR1 SGHTA, CDR2 FQGNSA. V lost 3 bases to trimming and J lost 9 bases; unmatched junction nucleotides: 5. Written as DNA, the CDR3 is TGTGCCAGCAGCTTCGGGACAGGGGGCGGGAAAGCTTTCTTT. Translating gives CASSFGTGGGKAFF.

Only a few counts were recorded for this clonotype. V usage is TRBV12-5 and J usage is TRBJ2-5; 10 nucleotides match TRBD2. The CDR3 totals 16 residues. The ends lost 2 bases at V and 4 bases at J; junction bases unmatched: 7. Germline V gene data show CDR1 as LGHNT and CDR2 as FRNRAP. In nucleotides, the CDR3 is TGTGCTAGTGGTTTGTCGAGCGGGGGGGCGTTAGAGACCCAGTACTTC. It specifies CASGLSSGGALETQYF.

This clonotype was counted between two and nine times. This rearrangement joins TRBV20-1 to TRBJ1-5; no clear D gene. CDR3 length equals 13 residues. CDR1 is DFQATT and CDR2 is SNEGSKA in the germline V gene (reference sequence). Trimming took off 4 bases at V and 3 bases at J, with 10 bases between the two ends. The CDR3 DNA is TGCAGTGCTACCGAATCAACCAATCAGCCCCAGCATTTT. Its translation: CSATESTNQPQHF.

The chain links TRBV29-1 to TRBJ2-4, with D unclear. The CDR3 covers 16 residues. Germline CDR1 is SQVTM and CDR2 is ANQGSEA. Trimming cost V 2 bases and J 0 bases, with 14 bases left between them. The CDR3: CSVETRMSLAKNIQYF. In nucleotides, the CDR3 is TGCAGCGTTGAAACCCGGATGTCCTTAGCCAAAAACATTCAGTACTTC.

The gene calls are TRBV20-1 and TRBJ2-3; TRBD2 matches 7 bases. The CDR3 runs 14 residues. V was pared by 6 bases and J by 0 bases, with 6 bases of the junction left unmatched. Germline CDR1 is DFQATT and CDR2 is SNEGSKA (reference sequence). In DNA, the CDR3 is TGCAGTGCCGCGGTCGGGGGGAGCACAGATACGCAGTATTTT. Translated: CSAAVGGSTDTQYF.

The rearrangement links TRBV7-6 to TRBJ2-5; 7 bases are a match to TRBD1. The length of the CDR3 is 12 residues. Germline V gene data show CDR1 as SGHVS and CDR2 as FNYEAQ. With 5 bases clipped from V and 9 bases from J, the junction kept 6 bases outside the gene matches. CDR3: CASSPGQAPQYF. In DNA form, the CDR3 reads TGTGCCAGCAGCCCCGGACAGGCCCCCCAGTACTTC.

A note on this clonotype: Since a much larger clone is just one base distant, this may be a read error. The chain is built from TRBV12-3 or TRBV12-4 and TRBJ1-1; 7 bases are shared with TRBD1. This CDR3 spans 16 amino acids. J was trimmed by 1 base and V by 4 bases; bases with no gene match: 9. The CDR3 DNA follows: TGTGCCAGCAGTTCCCGGGGGACAGCCACGAACACTGAAGCTTTCTTT. This gives the protein CASSSRGTATNTEAFF.

This clonotype has at least ten counts. The V call is TRBV20-1, the J call TRBJ2-5; D perhaps matches TRBD2 (6 bases). The germline V gene has CDR1 DFQATT and CDR2 SNEGSKA (reference sequence). The CDR3 is made up of 12 amino acids. For the CDR3, the DNA is TGCAGCCTCCTGCGGGGCGAAGAGACCCAGTACTTC. Encoded protein: CSLLRGEETQYF.

This chain links TRBV10-3 with TRBJ2-5; D gene ambiguous. This CDR3 is 14 amino acids long. The germline gives CDR1 ENHRY, CDR2 SYGVKD. Trimming pared 2 bases from V and 1 base from J, leaving 8 bases between. CDR3 coding DNA: TGTGCCATCAGTGAGCGTCGGACCCAAGAGACCCAGTACTTC. This gives the protein CAISERRTQETQYF.

This clonotype was seen more than once but under ten times. The V call is TRBV18, the J call TRBJ1-4; D may be TRBD1 (6 bases). The CDR3 is 15 amino acids. The germline V gene encodes CDR1 KGHSH and CDR2 LQKENI. V was trimmed by 0 bases and J by 8 bases, leaving 13 bases between them. This chain's CDR3 is CASSPPSRGGEKLFF. Written as DNA, the CDR3 is TGTGCCAGCTCACCACCTTCCAGGGGAGGGGAAAAACTGTTTTTT.

This clonotype was found a few times. The chain employs TRBV20-1 and TRBJ1-1; weak D call: TRBD1 (5 bases). CDR1 DFQATT and CDR2 SNEGSKA come from the germline V gene (reference sequence). The CDR3 length is 13 residues. V gave up 4 bases and J gave up 0 bases, with 9 bases separating them. CDR3 DNA sequence: TGCAGTGCTAAGGGACGGGTGAACACTGAAGCTTTCTTT. Amino acid sequence: CSAKGRVNTEAFF.